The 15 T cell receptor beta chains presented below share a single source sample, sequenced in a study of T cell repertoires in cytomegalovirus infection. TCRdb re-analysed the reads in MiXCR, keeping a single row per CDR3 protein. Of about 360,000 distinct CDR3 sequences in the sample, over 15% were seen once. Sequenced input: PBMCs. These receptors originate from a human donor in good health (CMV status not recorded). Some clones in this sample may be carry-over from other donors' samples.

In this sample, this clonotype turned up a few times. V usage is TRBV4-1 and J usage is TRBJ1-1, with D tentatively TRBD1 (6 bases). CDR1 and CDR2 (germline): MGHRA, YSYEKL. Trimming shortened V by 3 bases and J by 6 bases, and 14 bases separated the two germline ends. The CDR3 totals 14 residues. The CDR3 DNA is TGCGCCAGCAGCCATCCGGACAGTCGCGCTGAAGCTTTCTTT. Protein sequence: CASSHPDSRAEAFF.

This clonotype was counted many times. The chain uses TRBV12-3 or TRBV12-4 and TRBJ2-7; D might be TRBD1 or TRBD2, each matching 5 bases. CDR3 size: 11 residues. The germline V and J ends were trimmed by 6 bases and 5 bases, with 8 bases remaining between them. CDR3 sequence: CASRGTDEQYF. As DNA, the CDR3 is TGTGCCAGCAGAGGGACCGACGAGCAGTACTTC.

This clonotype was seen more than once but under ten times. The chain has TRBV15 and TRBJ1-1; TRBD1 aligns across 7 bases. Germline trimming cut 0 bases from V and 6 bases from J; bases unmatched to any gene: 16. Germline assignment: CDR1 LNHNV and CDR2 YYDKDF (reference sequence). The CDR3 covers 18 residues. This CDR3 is CATSRDPRQGLDRAEAFF. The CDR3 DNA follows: TGTGCCACCAGCAGAGATCCCCGACAGGGCCTCGACCGCGCTGAAGCTTTCTTT.

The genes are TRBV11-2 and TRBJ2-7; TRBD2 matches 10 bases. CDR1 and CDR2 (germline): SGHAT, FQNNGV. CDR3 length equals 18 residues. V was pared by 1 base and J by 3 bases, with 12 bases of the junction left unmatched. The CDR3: CASSLGTSGAESLYEQYF. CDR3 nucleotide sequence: TGTGCCAGCAGCTTAGGGACTAGCGGAGCAGAATCCCTCTACGAGCAGTACTTC.

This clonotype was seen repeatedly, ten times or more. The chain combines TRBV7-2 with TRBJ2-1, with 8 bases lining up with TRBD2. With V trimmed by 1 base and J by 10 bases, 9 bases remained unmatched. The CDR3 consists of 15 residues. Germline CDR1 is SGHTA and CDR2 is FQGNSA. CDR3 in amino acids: CASSLEGAGDREQFF. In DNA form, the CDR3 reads TGTGCCAGCAGCTTAGAAGGAGCGGGAGATCGAGAGCAGTTCTTC.

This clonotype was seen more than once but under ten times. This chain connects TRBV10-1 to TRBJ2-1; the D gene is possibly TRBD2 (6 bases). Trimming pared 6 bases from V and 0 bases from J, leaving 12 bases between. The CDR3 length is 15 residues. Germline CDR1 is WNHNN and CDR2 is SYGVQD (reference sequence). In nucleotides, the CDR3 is TGCGCCAGCAGCCGGGACTTAAGCTCCTACAATGAGCAGTTCTTC. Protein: CASSRDLSSYNEQFF.

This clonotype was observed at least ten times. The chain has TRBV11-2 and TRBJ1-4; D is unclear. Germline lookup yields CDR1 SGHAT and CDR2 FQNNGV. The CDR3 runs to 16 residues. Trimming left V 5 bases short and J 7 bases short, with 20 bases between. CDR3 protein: CASSPGRGARVEKLFF. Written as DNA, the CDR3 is TGTGCCAGCAGCCCTGGGCGGGGAGCTCGCGTTGAAAAACTGTTTTTT.

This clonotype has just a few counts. The CDR3 DNA follows: TGCGCCAGCAGCTTGGGTACGGGGGCTGAGCAGTTCTTC. It yields the protein CASSLGTGAEQFF. This chain connects TRBV5-1 to TRBJ2-1; the D call may be TRBD1 or TRBD2 (6 bases each). The germline V gene encodes CDR1 SGHRS and CDR2 YFSETQ. Trimming removed 0 bases from V and 9 bases from J, with 10 bases in between. The CDR3 consists of 13 residues. The complete variable domain, with remaining parts taken from reference TRBV5-1 and TRBJ2-1, reads KAGVTQTPRYLIKTRGQQVTLSCSPISGHRSVSWYQQTPGQGLQFLFEYFSETQRNKGNFPGRFSGRQFSNSRSEMNVSTLELGDSALYLCASSLGTGAEQFFGPGTRLTVL.

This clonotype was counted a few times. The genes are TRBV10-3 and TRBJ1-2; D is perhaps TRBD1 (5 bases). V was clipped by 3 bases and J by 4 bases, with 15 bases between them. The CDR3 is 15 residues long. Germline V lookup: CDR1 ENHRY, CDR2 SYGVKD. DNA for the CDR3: TGTGCCATCAGTGACCCGATAGGGGCTGGCTATGGCTACACCTTC. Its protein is CAISDPIGAGYGYTF.

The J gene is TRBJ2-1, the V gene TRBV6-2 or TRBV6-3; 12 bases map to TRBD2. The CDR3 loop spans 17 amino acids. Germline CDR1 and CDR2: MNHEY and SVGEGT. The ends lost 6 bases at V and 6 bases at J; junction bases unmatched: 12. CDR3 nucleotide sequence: TGTGCCAGCAGCCGTCCTTCTAGCGGGAGGGTAGTCAATGAGCAGTTCTTC. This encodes CASSRPSSGRVVNEQFF.

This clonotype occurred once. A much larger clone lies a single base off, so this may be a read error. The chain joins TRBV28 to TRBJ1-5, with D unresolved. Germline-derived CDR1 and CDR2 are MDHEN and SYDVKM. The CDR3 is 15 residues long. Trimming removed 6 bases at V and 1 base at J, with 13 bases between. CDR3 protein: CASRPDRHSNQPQHF. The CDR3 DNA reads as TGTGCCAGCAGACCCGACCGGCACAGCAATCAGCCCCAGCATTTT.

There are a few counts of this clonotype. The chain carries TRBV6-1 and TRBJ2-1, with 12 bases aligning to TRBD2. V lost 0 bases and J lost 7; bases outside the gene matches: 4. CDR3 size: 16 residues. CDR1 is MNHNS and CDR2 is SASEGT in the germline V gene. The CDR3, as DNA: TGTGCCAGCAGTGAAGCCCGGACTAGCGGGAAAAATGAGCAGTTCTTC. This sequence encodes CASSEARTSGKNEQFF.

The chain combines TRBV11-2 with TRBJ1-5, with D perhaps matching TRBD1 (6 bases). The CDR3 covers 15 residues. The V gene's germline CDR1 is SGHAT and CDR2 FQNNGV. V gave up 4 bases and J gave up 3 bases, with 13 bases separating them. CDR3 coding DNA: TGTGCCAGCAGCTCAGGACAGTCCGTCAATCAGCCCCAGCATTTT. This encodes CASSSGQSVNQPQHF. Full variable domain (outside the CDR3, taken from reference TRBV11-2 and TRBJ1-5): EAGVAQSPRYKIIEKRQSVAFWCNPISGHATLYWYQQILGQGPKLLIQFQNNGVVDDSQLPKDRFSAERLKGVDSTLKIQPAKLEDSAVYLCASSSGQSVNQPQHFGDGTRLSIL.

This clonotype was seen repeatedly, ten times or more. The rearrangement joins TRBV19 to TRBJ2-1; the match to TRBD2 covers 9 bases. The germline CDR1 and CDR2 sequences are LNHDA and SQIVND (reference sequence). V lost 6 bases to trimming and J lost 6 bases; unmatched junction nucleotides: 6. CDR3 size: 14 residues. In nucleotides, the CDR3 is TGTGCCAGTAGGGTTGGCGGGGGGGTCAATGAGCAGTTCTTC. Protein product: CASRVGGGVNEQFF.

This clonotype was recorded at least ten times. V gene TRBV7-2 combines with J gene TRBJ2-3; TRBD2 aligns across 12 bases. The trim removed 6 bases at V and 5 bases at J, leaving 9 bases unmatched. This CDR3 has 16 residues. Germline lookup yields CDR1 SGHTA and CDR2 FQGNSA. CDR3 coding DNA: TGTGCCAGCAGTTCTAGCGGGGGGGCCATTGAAGATACGCAGTATTTT. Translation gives CASSSSGGAIEDTQYF.